Below, 3 T cell receptor beta chains from the same sample are listed, as sequenced in a study of T cell repertoires in cytomegalovirus infection. No antigen has been assigned to these receptors. Each CDR3 protein gets one entry after TCRdb re-called the reads with MiXCR. The sample consists of roughly 120,000 distinct CDR3 sequences, around 29% of them appearing once. Here the sequenced sample was CD8+ T cells from cultured PBMCs, taken from culture after CMV antigen stimulation. The receptors originated from a human donor in good health (CMV status not recorded). Some clones in this sample may be carry-over from other donors' samples.

This clonotype has just a few counts. The chain links TRBV7-3 to TRBJ2-1; 11 bases are shared with TRBD2. The CDR3 is 16 amino acids. Germline trimming cut 2 bases from V and 5 bases from J; bases unmatched to any gene: 5. The germline gives CDR1 SGHTA, CDR2 FQGTGA. Written as DNA, the CDR3 is TGTGCCAGCAGCTTAGCGGGACTAGCGGCTAACAATGAGCAGTTCTTC. Translation: CASSLAGLAANNEQFF.

The chain uses TRBV14 and TRBJ2-3, with a tentative D call TRBD2 (6 bases). There are 14 residues in the CDR3. V lost 3 bases and J lost 1, with 8 bases in between. CDR1 is SGHDN and CDR2 is FVKESK in the germline V gene. The CDR3 loop reads CASSQWGGTDTQYF. The CDR3, as DNA: TGTGCCAGCAGCCAGTGGGGGGGCACAGATACGCAGTATTTT.

The V gene is TRBV18, the J gene TRBJ2-3; TRBD2 might be the D (6 bases). Germline assignment: CDR1 KGHSH and CDR2 LQKENI. The CDR3 is 13 residues long. V lost 0 bases and J lost 11, with 12 bases in between. CDR3 residues: CASSPPEGMVQYF. DNA for the CDR3: TGTGCCAGCTCACCACCGGAGGGGATGGTGCAGTATTTT.